Given below is one TCR beta chain in context. The antigen remains unidentified. The use of a sample-barcoded 5' primer and a J-beta primer mix characterized a second PCR of about 7 to 12 cycles. With 12 random nucleotides, a template-switch adaptor tagged each individual cDNA molecule. One entry per CDR3 protein, called by TCRdb with MiXCR from the 5' RACE reads. The data hold roughly 650,000 distinct CDR3 sequences, with 32% observed a single time. Healthy Caucasian individuals from Russia aged roughly 6 to 95 served as donors. The CDR3 length is 13 residues. Trimming cost V 1 base and J 8 bases, with 14 bases left between them. Germline-derived CDR1 and CDR2 are GTSNPN and SVGIG (reference sequence). The data stem from a study of blood T cells in healthy people across ages. Findings of the study overall: Estimated diversity across one million T cells was deemed an underestimate.

Sequenced input: blood. This receptor was obtained from an elderly woman in good health. J is TRBJ1-1 and V is TRBV30; D may be TRBD1 (5 bases). The CDR3 reads CAWSGSGVPEAFF. In DNA form, the CDR3 reads TGTGCCTGGAGTGGATCGGGGGTGCCGGAAGCTTTCTTT.